Reported below is one T cell receptor (beta chain). No antigen is known for it. The data were obtained in a study of Ad26.COV2.S vaccination and SARS-CoV-2 variants. For the study at large: It was the COV1001 Ad26.COV2.S trial arm that included the donor. Doses of Ad26.COV2.S were injected into muscle once or twice, 56 days apart.

General observations from the study: Total T cell responses were possibly underestimated by TCR breadth and depth analyses. Those who received the vaccine showed greater spike-specific TCR breadth than those given placebo.

TCRdb keeps only in-frame clones here, not all; method: immunoSEQ multiplex PCR. This table has a few hundred thousand clones, roughly 88% appearing once. V gave up 6 bases and J gave up 6 bases, with 9 bases separating them. CDR1 is MNHEY and CDR2 is SMNVEV in the germline V gene (reference sequence). The CDR3 totals 12 residues. Treatment in this sample: over 15 received Ad26.COV2.S at low or high dose, single or two shots; several received placebo; per-sample allocation not given. Material that was analyzed had been drawn on day 63 after the first vaccine or placebo injection. This chain connects TRBV27 to TRBJ1-5; tentative D call: TRBD1 (6 bases). Sequenced material: peripheral blood, taken in a trial of Ad26.COV2.S vaccine versus placebo. The origin of this receptor is a person aged 18-65 years who received the Ad26.COV2.S COVID-19 vaccine or a placebo. This CDR3 is CASSTGLQPQHF. The CDR3 DNA follows: TGTGCCAGCAGCACAGGGCTTCAGCCCCAGCATTTT.